These 23 T cell receptor beta chains were all obtained from the same sample, sequenced in a study of T cells in localized non-small cell lung cancer (dated by TCRdb to about 2020). Libraries were made using the immunoSEQ multiplex PCR assay. Entries here come from immuneACCESS through TCRdb and include only in-frame sequences with V and J called. Some clones fail to appear in such tables; in the studies checked, an unresolved V gene covers under half of the shortfall, and the cause of the remainder is unknown. This sample comprises about 1,800 clones, 25% to 30% of them detected only once. The ten largest clones take up approximately 15% of the sample. Source: lung tumor tissue, taken before any cancer treatment. Every receptor here comes from a woman aged 40 to 75 with stage I lung adenocarcinoma.

The chain joins TRBV28 to TRBJ1-6; maybe TRBD1 (6 bases). Trimming took off 7 bases at V and 9 bases at J, with 16 bases between the two ends. Germline loops: CDR1 MDHEN, CDR2 SYDVKM. The CDR3 totals 14 residues. The CDR3 sequence is CASTRGGYVSPLHF. CDR3 DNA: TGTGCCAGCACCAGAGGGGGGTACGTTTCACCCCTCCACTTT.

This chain connects TRBV29-1 to TRBJ1-1, with a possible D match to TRBD1 (6 bases). CDR1 SQVTM and CDR2 ANQGSEA come from the germline V gene. The CDR3 is 13 amino acids. V was cut by 7 bases and J by 1 base, with 13 bases left in between. The CDR3 reads CSAEGGENTEAFF. CDR3 bases: TGCAGCGCGGAGGGGGGTGAGAACACTGAAGCTTTCTTT.

The V call is TRBV11-3, the J call TRBJ2-1; 15 nucleotides align to TRBD2. Germline CDR1 SGHNT, CDR2 YENEEA. The trim removed 3 bases at V and 6 bases at J, leaving 3 bases unmatched. The CDR3 covers 16 residues. CDR3 in amino acids: CASSFGLAGGLNEQFF. The DNA for the CDR3 is TGTGCCAGCAGCTTCGGACTAGCGGGAGGGCTCAATGAGCAGTTCTTC.

By sample share, this clone is large (0.1 to 1%). The rearrangement uses TRBV11-3 and TRBJ2-3; TRBD2 matches at 7 bases. From germline, CDR1 is SGHNT and CDR2 YENEEA. The CDR3 is 14 residues long. With V trimmed by 4 bases and J by 2 bases, 3 bases remained unmatched. The CDR3 DNA reads TGTGCCAGCAGCTACCGGGACTACACAGATACGCAGTATTTT. Protein product: CASSYRDYTDTQYF. The full variable domain, rest sourced from reference TRBV11-3 and TRBJ2-3, is EAGVVQSPRYKIIEKKQPVAFWCNPISGHNTLYWYLQNLGQGPELLIRYENEEAVDDSQLPKDRFSAERLKGVDSTLKIQPAELGDSAVYLCASSYRDYTDTQYFGPGTRLTVL.

The genes are TRBV25-1 and TRBJ1-2, with 8 bases fitting TRBD1. With 4 bases clipped from V and 4 bases from J, the junction kept 8 bases outside the gene matches. From germline, CDR1 is MGHDK and CDR2 SYGVNS. The CDR3 spans 15 residues. CDR3 amino acids: CASSVPGQDFYGYTF. The CDR3, as DNA: TGTGCCAGCAGTGTTCCGGGACAGGACTTCTATGGCTACACCTTC.

This clone occurred a few times. The chain couples TRBV30 to TRBJ1-1, with D uncertain. The CDR3 has 12 amino acids. Looked up from germline, CDR1 is GTSNPN and CDR2 is SVGIG (reference sequence). The germline V and J ends were trimmed by 3 bases and 2 bases, with 7 bases remaining between them. As DNA, the CDR3 is TGTGCCTGGAGATTTCTTAACACTGAAGCTTTCTTT. Amino acids: CAWRFLNTEAFF. Full variable domain (remainder filled in from reference TRBV30 and TRBJ1-1): SQTIHQWPATLVQPVGSPLSLECTVEGTSNPNLYWYRQAAGRGLQLLFYSVGIGQISSEVPQNLSASRPQDRQFILSSKKLLLSDSGFYLCAWRFLNTEAFFGQGTRLTVV.

V and J are TRBV28 and TRBJ2-7; 7 positions agree with TRBD1. In germline, CDR1 is MDHEN, CDR2 SYDVKM. The CDR3 has 15 amino acids. J gave up 0 bases and V 6 bases, and 8 bases lay outside the gene matches. For the CDR3, the DNA is TGTGCCAGCAGAAGACAGGGTTCCAGCTCCTACGAGCAGTACTTC. Translating gives CASRRQGSSSYEQYF.

J is TRBJ2-7 and V is TRBV6-8; no clear D. V lost 6 bases and J 3 bases, leaving 12 bases between the germline ends. In germline, CDR1 is MNHGY, CDR2 SAAAGT. The CDR3 is made up of 13 amino acids. The CDR3, as DNA: TGTGCCAGCAGGGCCGCTCAGCTCTACGAGCAGTACTTC. Translated, it gives CASRAAQLYEQYF.

This clone was seen more than once but under ten times. The chain links TRBV4-1 to TRBJ2-1; D call uncertain. V was clipped by 0 bases and J by 0 bases, with 6 bases between them. The CDR3 extends over 15 amino acids. Germline V gene data show CDR1 as MGHRA and CDR2 as YSYEKL. The CDR3 reads CASSQERTSYNEQFF. In DNA form, the CDR3 reads TGCGCCAGCAGCCAAGAGCGAACCTCCTACAATGAGCAGTTCTTC.

This clone was found a few times. The rearrangement joins TRBV5-1 to TRBJ2-6, with 15 bases matching TRBD2. Trimming at V came to 4 bases and at J to 2 bases, leaving 4 bases not matched to a gene. The CDR3 spans 18 residues. Germline V lookup: CDR1 SGHRS, CDR2 YFSETQ. The CDR3 sequence is CASSQGLAGGAGANVLTF. The DNA of the CDR3 is TGCGCCAGCAGCCAAGGACTAGCGGGAGGGGCTGGGGCCAACGTCCTGACTTTC.

This clone is medium-sized within its sample. V usage is TRBV6-8 and J usage is TRBJ2-3; 10 bases are shared with TRBD2. With V trimmed by 0 bases and J by 2 bases, 2 bases remained unmatched. The CDR3 totals 16 residues. Germline values: CDR1 MNHGY, CDR2 SAAAGT. In DNA form, the CDR3 reads TGTGCCAGCAGTTACTCCGGGACTAGCGTCACAGATACGCAGTATTTT. It yields the protein CASSYSGTSVTDTQYF.

V usage is TRBV18 and J usage is TRBJ1-4; a weak D match, TRBD1 (5 bases). Germline V gives CDR1 KGHSH, CDR2 LQKENI. V was shortened by 1 base and J by 8 bases, with 14 bases between the two germline ends. CDR3 size: 15 residues. CDR3 region: CASSPRTQGREKLFF. CDR3 bases: TGTGCCAGCTCACCACGGACCCAGGGAAGGGAAAAACTGTTTTTT.

This clone showed up just a few times. The CDR3 coding sequence is TGTGCCAGCAGCCAATTGAGGGGGCGAGGGGGCTACACCTTC. Its protein is CASSQLRGRGGYTF. V is TRBV16 and J is TRBJ1-2; TRBD1 matches at 7 bases. The germline gives CDR1 KGHSY, CDR2 FQNENV. The CDR3 extends over 14 amino acids. V lost 1 base to trimming and J lost 8 bases; unmatched junction nucleotides: 7.

This clone was recorded a few times. V is TRBV6-8 and J is TRBJ2-7; D perhaps matches TRBD2 (5 bases). CDR3 length: 13 amino acids. Germline CDR1 reads MNHGY; CDR2 reads SAAAGT. V dropped 7 bases and J dropped 11 bases, with 21 bases sitting between them. CDR3 in amino acids: CASTALEDLKKYF. DNA for the CDR3: TGTGCCAGCACCGCCTTGGAGGATCTGAAAAAGTACTTC.

This clone was seen a handful of times. This chain links TRBV28 with TRBJ1-3, with D possibly TRBD1 on 6 matching bases. Trimming cost V 6 bases and J 2 bases, with 14 bases left between them. This CDR3 contains 15 residues. From germline, CDR1 is MDHEN and CDR2 SYDVKM. The CDR3: CASSAIGGPGNTIYF. CDR3 nucleotides: TGTGCCAGCAGCGCGATCGGGGGGCCTGGAAACACCATATATTTT.

CDR3 in DNA: TGTGCCAGCAGCCAAGTTTCCGGGACAGTCGATGAAAAACTGTTTTTT. This gives the protein CASSQVSGTVDEKLFF. The genes are TRBV14 and TRBJ1-4, with TRBD1 identical over 7 bases. The germline V gene encodes CDR1 SGHDN and CDR2 FVKESK. V shed 1 base, J shed 6 bases, and the junction held 8 bases outside the gene matches. CDR3 length: 16 amino acids.

This clone came up a few times. The chain uses TRBV11-3 and TRBJ2-1, with no clear D. CDR3 size: 15 residues. Germline values: CDR1 SGHNT, CDR2 YENEEA. Trimming took 0 bases from V and 7 from J, leaving 13 bases between them. The CDR3 DNA is TGTGCCAGCAGCTTAGACGATCCCTTGTGGAATGAGCAGTTCTTC. Its protein product is CASSLDDPLWNEQFF. Drawing the rest from reference TRBV11-3 and TRBJ2-1, the complete variable domain is EAGVVQSPRYKIIEKKQPVAFWCNPISGHNTLYWYLQNLGQGPELLIRYENEEAVDDSQLPKDRFSAERLKGVDSTLKIQPAELGDSAVYLCASSLDDPLWNEQFFGPGTRLTVL.

This clone appeared a few times. The rearrangement joins TRBV6-8 to TRBJ1-2; a weak D match, TRBD1 (5 bases). Deletions cut 5 bases from V and 3 bases from J, with 19 bases between. The CDR3 has 16 residues. Germline V gene data show CDR1 as MNHGY and CDR2 as SAAAGT. This CDR3 is CASSPRGVVTDYGYTF. The CDR3 DNA follows: TGTGCCAGCAGTCCTCGGGGGGTCGTGACGGACTATGGCTACACCTTC.

In its sample, this clone was seen a few times. V and J are TRBV7-5 and TRBJ1-2. TRBV7-5 is shown as a pseudogene. The CDR3 consists of 16 residues. The CDR3 DNA reads TGTGCCAGCAGCTTAGGCCCAGGCCGGAGTAACTATGGCTACACCTTC. Amino acid sequence: CASSLGPGRSNYGYTF.

There are a few counts of this clone. This chain uses TRBV6-1 with TRBJ1-1; D gene unclear. CDR3 length equals 14 residues. The V and J ends lost 1 base and 1 base respectively, with 7 bases between them. Germline loops: CDR1 MNHNS, CDR2 SASEGT. CDR3 amino acids: CASSEGPENTEAFF. In DNA form, the CDR3 reads TGTGCCAGCAGTGAAGGTCCAGAGAACACTGAAGCTTTCTTT.

This clone was observed a handful of times. The rearrangement joins TRBV6-8 to TRBJ2-7, with 7 bases matching TRBD1. The CDR3 is 14 residues long. Germline trimming cut 5 bases from V and 2 bases from J; bases unmatched to any gene: 6. Looked up from germline, CDR1 is MNHGY and CDR2 is SAAAGT. DNA for the CDR3: TGTGCCAGCAGTCGCGACGGACAGGCCTACGAGCAGTACTTC. It specifies CASSRDGQAYEQYF.

The rearrangement links TRBV18 to TRBJ1-5, with D possibly being TRBD1 (6 bases). Between the trimmed V and J ends, which lost 3 bases and 3 bases, there was a span of 9 bases. CDR1 is KGHSH and CDR2 is LQKENI in the germline V gene. This CDR3 is 14 amino acids long. CDR3 in amino acids: CASSPGQYNQPQHF. The CDR3, as DNA: TGTGCCAGCTCACCCGGACAGTACAATCAGCCCCAGCATTTT.

This clone was seen only a few times. This rearrangement joins TRBV9 to TRBJ2-3, with a tentative D call TRBD2 (5 bases). Trimming removed 3 bases at V and 0 bases at J, with 8 bases between. The CDR3 is 14 amino acids. The germline gives CDR1 SGDLS, CDR2 YYNGEE. CDR3 in amino acids: CASSASGSTDTQYF. The CDR3 coding sequence is TGTGCCAGCAGCGCCAGCGGTAGCACAGATACGCAGTATTTT.